The 10 T cell receptor beta chains listed next were all sequenced from one sample in a study of shared clonotypes between healthy human individuals. The repertoire was sequenced with immunoSEQ multiplex PCR; TCRdb's copy has only in-frame clones and lacks some. Of nearly 1 million clones listed, approximately 76% were seen once; the top ten hold about 1.5%. The sample comprised memory CD4+ T cells sorted from blood. Noted subset: CD45RA-negative fraction. These receptors all come from a man aged 18 to 29 in good health.

This CDR3 is CASSLALSGTNTGELFF. The CDR3 DNA is TGTGCCAGCAGCTTAGCGCTCAGCGGCACGAACACCGGGGAGCTGTTTTTT. The V call is TRBV7-9, the J call TRBJ2-2; possibly TRBD2 for D (5 bases). Germline CDR1 and CDR2: SEHNR and FQNEAQ (reference sequence). The CDR3 has 17 residues. V lost 0 bases and J 0 bases, leaving 11 bases between the germline ends. Supplemented by reference TRBV7-9 and TRBJ2-2, the full variable domain reads DTGVSQNPRHKITKRGQNVTFRCDPISEHNRLYWYRQTLGQGPEFLTYFQNEAQLEKSRLLSDRFSAERPKGSFSTLEIQRTEQGDSAMYLCASSLALSGTNTGELFFGEGSRLTVL.

This chain joins TRBV7-2 and TRBJ1-4; the D is unclear. The CDR3 spans 15 residues. The ends were cut back, 2 bases at V and 0 bases at J, with 7 bases in the middle. Germline V gene data show CDR1 as SGHTA and CDR2 as FQGNSA. The CDR3 DNA reads as TGTGCCAGCAGCTTAAAACAGACAACTAATGAAAAACTGTTTTTT. Protein: CASSLKQTTNEKLFF. The complete variable domain, with remaining parts taken from reference TRBV7-2 and TRBJ1-4, reads GAGVSQSPSNKVTEKGKDVELRCDPISGHTALYWYRQSLGQGLEFLIYFQGNSAPDKSGLPSDRFSAERTGGSVSTLTIQRTQQEDSAVYLCASSLKQTTNEKLFFGSGTQLSVL.

This clone was picked up a small number of times. The chain joins TRBV5-4 to TRBJ1-4; a weak D match, TRBD1 (6 bases). V shed 5 bases and J shed 3 bases, with 20 bases lying between them. Germline CDR1 and CDR2: SGHNT and YYREEE (reference sequence). This CDR3 has 17 amino acids. The CDR3: CASSSQTTGWANEKLFF. The CDR3 DNA is TGTGCCAGCAGTTCCCAAACCACAGGGTGGGCTAATGAAAAACTGTTTTTT. Looking up the rest from reference TRBV5-4 and TRBJ1-4 gives the full variable domain: ETGVTQSPTHLIKTRGQQVTLRCSSQSGHNTVSWYQQALGQGPQFIFQYYREEENGRGNFPPRFSGLQFPNYSSELNVNALELDDSALYLCASSSQTTGWANEKLFFGSGTQLSVL.

The chain employs TRBV7-2 and TRBJ2-7; TRBD2 matches 7 bases. The CDR3 extends over 13 amino acids. Germline V gives CDR1 SGHTA, CDR2 FQGNSA. Trimming at V came to 4 bases and at J to 0 bases, leaving 0 bases not matched to a gene. The DNA of the CDR3 is TGTGCCAGCAGCTGGGACTACTCCTACGAGCAGTACTTC. Protein sequence: CASSWDYSYEQYF.

This chain connects TRBV7-2 to TRBJ2-3; unclear D gene. The ends were cut back, 4 bases at V and 9 bases at J, with 17 bases in the middle. The germline V gene has CDR1 SGHTA and CDR2 FQGNSA. The CDR3 is 14 residues long. The CDR3: CASSSSRVVRTQYF. CDR3 sequence (DNA): TGTGCCAGCAGCTCGTCTAGGGTTGTAAGAACGCAGTATTTT.

This chain connects TRBV30 to TRBJ2-2; TRBD2 agrees at 7 bases. CDR1 is GTSNPN, CDR2 SVGIG, per germline (reference sequence). With V trimmed by 4 bases and J by 5 bases, 13 bases remained unmatched. The CDR3 runs to 16 residues. CDR3 sequence reads: CAWIRTWGRATGELFF. CDR3 bases: TGTGCCTGGATCCGTACGTGGGGGAGGGCAACCGGGGAGCTGTTTTTT. Drawing the rest from reference TRBV30 and TRBJ2-2, the complete variable domain is SQTIHQWPATLVQPVGSPLSLECTVEGTSNPNLYWYRQAAGRGLQLLFYSVGIGQISSEVPQNLSASRPQDRQFILSSKKLLLSDSGFYLCAWIRTWGRATGELFFGEGSRLTVL.

This clone was counted a single time. The chain combines TRBV20-1 with TRBJ1-2; D remains unclear. Germline CDR1 DFQATT, CDR2 SNEGSKA (reference sequence). The CDR3 has 9 residues. V shed 8 bases and J shed 4 bases, with 5 bases lying between them. The CDR3 loop is CSLGYGYTF. In DNA, the CDR3 is TGCAGTCTCGGCTATGGCTACACCTTC.

The CDR3 reads CASSSGGGIKNIQYF. The DNA of the CDR3 is TGCGCCAGCTCTTCCGGTGGGGGAATAAAAAACATTCAGTACTTC. The genes are TRBV5-1 and TRBJ2-4; D may correspond to TRBD1 or TRBD2 (5 bases each). CDR1 and CDR2 (germline): SGHRS, YFSETQ. The CDR3 consists of 15 residues. Trimming removed 7 bases from V and 4 bases from J, with 18 bases in between. The full variable domain, in which reference TRBV5-1 and TRBJ2-4 provide the parts outside the CDR3, is KAGVTQTPRYLIKTRGQQVTLSCSPISGHRSVSWYQQTPGQGLQFLFEYFSETQRNKGNFPGRFSGRQFSNSRSEMNVSTLELGDSALYLCASSSGGGIKNIQYFGAGTRLSVL.

This clone appeared a few times. The chain is built from TRBV11-2 and TRBJ2-1; 16 nucleotides align to TRBD2. CDR1 and CDR2 from the germline V gene are SGHAT and FQNNGV. This CDR3 is built from 17 residues. The J segment lost 10 bases and the V segment lost 0 bases, leaving 6 bases of the junction unmatched. The CDR3 coding sequence is TGTGCCAGCAGCTTAGATACGGGACTAGCGGGAGGGATAGAGCAGTTCTTC. Translated, it gives CASSLDTGLAGGIEQFF.

The chain combines TRBV10-3 with TRBJ1-4; D remains ambiguous. The germline V gene encodes CDR1 ENHRY and CDR2 SYGVKD. V was pared by 0 bases and J by 0 bases, with 14 bases between. This CDR3 spans 18 amino acids. The CDR3 DNA reads as TGTGCCATCAGTGAGTCCTTTGGAACAGACGCAACTAATGAAAAACTGTTTTTT. It translates to CAISESFGTDATNEKLFF.